The 3 T cell receptor beta chains reported below all come from one sample, sequenced in a study of T cell responses to AZD1222 COVID-19 vaccine. Produced via immunoSEQ multiplex PCR; TCRdb's table is partial and in-frame only. The table records 110,000 or so clones, approximately 89% of them present only once. Sequencing was performed on peripheral blood, taken 28 days after the second AZD1222 dose. The receptor source for this set is an adult who received the AZD1222 COVID-19 vaccine.

V and J are TRBV6-2 or TRBV6-3 and TRBJ2-7, with D tentatively TRBD1 (6 bases). In germline, CDR1 is MNHEY, CDR2 SVGEGT. Trimming removed 4 bases from V and 6 bases from J, with 10 bases in between. There are 12 residues in the CDR3. The CDR3 loop reads CASSSGVGEQYF. CDR3 DNA: TGTGCCAGCAGTTCAGGGGTCGGCGAGCAGTACTTC.

The rearrangement uses TRBV9 and TRBJ2-1, with D uncertain. Germline-derived CDR1 and CDR2 are SGDLS and YYNGEE. This CDR3 is built from 12 residues. With 3 bases removed from V and 7 bases from J, the gap between germline ends came to 8 bases. The CDR3 loop is CASSAIWNEQFF. CDR3 bases: TGTGCCAGCAGCGCGATATGGAATGAGCAGTTCTTC.

The V call is TRBV5-1, the J call TRBJ2-7, with 8 nucleotides matching TRBD1. The CDR3 extends over 14 amino acids. The germline V gene encodes CDR1 SGHRS and CDR2 YFSETQ. The V segment lost 3 bases and the J segment 0 bases; nucleotides outside the gene matches: 2. In nucleotides, the CDR3 is TGCGCCAGCAGCTGGACAGGGAGCTCCTACGAGCAGTACTTC. As protein: CASSWTGSSYEQYF.